Each of the 21 T cell receptor beta chains below was sequenced from the same sample in a study of T cell changes during pregnancy in multiple sclerosis. Sequenced by immunoSEQ multiplex PCR; TCRdb stores in-frame clones only, minus some. The sample shows just under 60,000 clones, 80% to 95% of them seen only once. This specimen was peripheral blood, taken in the first trimester of pregnancy. The receptor source for this set is a female donor with multiple sclerosis, enrolled in a pregnancy study.

This chain joins TRBV27 and TRBJ2-3; perhaps TRBD2 as D (6 bases). V lost 3 bases and J 6 bases, leaving 10 bases between the germline ends. This CDR3 has 13 amino acids. The germline V gene has CDR1 MNHEY and CDR2 SMNVEV (reference sequence). CDR3 protein: CASSFPGADTQYF. The CDR3, as DNA: TGTGCCAGCAGTTTTCCGGGAGCGGATACGCAGTATTTT.

The V call is TRBV7-8, the J call TRBJ1-2, with TRBD1 as a possible D gene (5 bases). From germline, CDR1 is SGHVS and CDR2 FQNEAQ. CDR3 length equals 14 residues. V lost 5 bases to trimming and J lost 3 bases, with 13 bases between them. CDR3 in amino acids: CASSLGESHYGYTF. The CDR3 DNA follows: TGTGCCAGCAGCCTAGGGGAGTCGCACTATGGCTACACCTTC.

The rearrangement joins TRBV27 to TRBJ2-7; D may be TRBD2 (5 bases). With 5 bases removed from V and 4 bases from J, the gap between germline ends came to 18 bases. The CDR3 totals 15 residues. CDR1 MNHEY and CDR2 SMNVEV come from the germline V gene (reference sequence). The CDR3 nucleotides are TGTGCCAGCAGTCTAACAGAGTCTACTAGTTACGAGCAGTACTTC. It encodes CASSLTESTSYEQYF.

The J gene is TRBJ2-1, the V gene TRBV6-4, with TRBD2 identical over 8 bases. CDR3 length: 13 amino acids. Germline lookup yields CDR1 MRHNA and CDR2 SNTAGT. J gave up 2 bases and V 6 bases, and 0 bases lay outside the gene matches. CDR3: CASSGGAYNEQFF. The CDR3 nucleotides read TGTGCCAGCAGCGGGGGGGCCTACAATGAGCAGTTCTTC.

The chain carries TRBV4-2 and TRBJ2-5; the D gene is possibly TRBD2 (8 bases). The V gene lost 5 bases and the J gene lost 5 bases, with 24 bases spanning the gap. The length of the CDR3 is 17 residues. The V gene's germline CDR1 is LGHNA and CDR2 YNFKEQ. The CDR3 region is CASSGGGSGGTRETQYF. The CDR3 coding sequence is TGTGCCAGCAGCGGAGGGGGCAGCGGGGGAACTCGGGAGACCCAGTACTTC.

This chain uses TRBV6-1 with TRBJ2-4, with 7 positions matching TRBD1. The CDR3 loop spans 17 amino acids. CDR1 is MNHNS, CDR2 SASEGT, per germline. Unmatched junction bases numbered 12, after V lost 1 base and J lost 6 bases. This CDR3 reads CASSEVLAGGEANIQYF. CDR3 in DNA: TGTGCCAGCAGTGAAGTACTCGCAGGGGGAGAGGCAAACATTCAGTACTTC.

The gene calls are TRBV18 and TRBJ2-5; D call uncertain. Germline CDR1 KGHSH, CDR2 LQKENI. The CDR3 runs to 12 residues. Trimming took off 6 bases at V and 4 bases at J, with 9 bases between the two ends. In DNA, the CDR3 is TGTGCCAGCTCCCACAGTGGAGAGACCCAGTACTTC. It codes for CASSHSGETQYF.

This clone was seen a single time. The chain employs TRBV7-2 and TRBJ2-7; TRBD2 matches at 13 bases. This CDR3 contains 15 residues. The trim removed 6 bases at V and 7 bases at J, leaving 9 bases unmatched. Germline lookup yields CDR1 SGHTA and CDR2 FQGNSA. The CDR3 here is CASSPTSGGAGEQYF. The CDR3 DNA reads TGTGCCAGCAGTCCAACTAGCGGGGGGGCGGGGGAGCAGTACTTC.

This chain uses TRBV7-7 with TRBJ2-7; 12 bases are a match to TRBD1. In germline, CDR1 is SSHAT, CDR2 FNYEAQ (reference sequence). This CDR3 contains 15 residues. V was clipped by 5 bases and J by 0 bases; unmatched bases: 2. CDR3 region: CASSKGQGASYEQYF. In nucleotides, the CDR3 is TGTGCCAGCAGCAAGGGACAGGGGGCCTCCTACGAGCAGTACTTC.

The chain carries TRBV6-4 and TRBJ2-3; 11 nucleotides align to TRBD2. V gave up 2 bases and J gave up 6 bases; unmatched junction bases: 16. CDR1 MRHNA and CDR2 SNTAGT come from the germline V gene. The CDR3 spans 19 residues. The CDR3 bases are TGTGCCAGCAGTGACCTAATAGCGGGGGGGCCGATGGATTGGGATACGCAGTATTTT. Protein: CASSDLIAGGPMDWDTQYF.

The chain carries TRBV5-1 and TRBJ2-4, with a weak D call TRBD1 (5 bases). Germline values: CDR1 SGHRS, CDR2 YFSETQ. The CDR3 contains 14 residues. V was clipped by 4 bases and J by 0 bases, with 8 bases between them. CDR3 region: CASSPTVAKNIQYF. DNA of the CDR3: TGCGCCAGCAGCCCGACAGTAGCCAAAAACATTCAGTACTTC.

This clone was seen a single time. A much larger clone lies a single base off, so this may be a read error. This rearrangement joins TRBV15 to TRBJ1-2, with D perhaps matching TRBD1 (5 bases). This CDR3 has 14 amino acids. Germline CDR1 and CDR2: LNHNV and YYDKDF (reference sequence). Trimming removed 0 bases at V and 7 bases at J, with 12 bases between. CDR3 region: CATSRDRAGFGYTF. DNA of the CDR3: TGTGCCACCAGCAGAGATAGGGCAGGGTTTGGCTACACCTTC.

The chain couples TRBV9 to TRBJ1-3; the match to TRBD1 covers 7 bases. J was trimmed by 0 bases and V by 2 bases; bases with no gene match: 8. Germline loops: CDR1 SGDLS, CDR2 YYNGEE. This CDR3 region has 17 residues. The CDR3 here is CASSVYDRVPSGNTIYF. CDR3 nucleotide sequence: TGTGCCAGCAGCGTTTACGACAGGGTCCCCTCTGGAAACACCATATATTTT.

The CDR3 bases are TGTGCCAGCAGCTTAGATGGGACAGGGCTCTACGAGCAGTACTTC. Translating gives CASSLDGTGLYEQYF. The chain has TRBV11-3 and TRBJ2-7; 9 nucleotides line up with TRBD1. The germline CDR1 and CDR2 sequences are SGHNT and YENEEA. CDR3 length: 15 amino acids. With V trimmed by 0 bases and J by 3 bases, 3 bases remained unmatched. The whole variable domain, filled in from reference TRBV11-3 and TRBJ2-7, reads EAGVVQSPRYKIIEKKQPVAFWCNPISGHNTLYWYLQNLGQGPELLIRYENEEAVDDSQLPKDRFSAERLKGVDSTLKIQPAELGDSAVYLCASSLDGTGLYEQYFGPGTRLTVT.

This chain uses TRBV7-2 with TRBJ2-5, with 11 nucleotides matching TRBD2. Unmatched junction bases numbered 13, after V lost 3 bases and J lost 4 bases. The CDR3 length is 18 residues. Germline V gene sequence: CDR1 SGHTA, CDR2 FQGNSA. Here the CDR3 DNA reads TGTGCCAGCAGCTTGTCCGGACTAGCGGGCTCGAAGAGAGAGACCCAGTACTTC. It encodes CASSLSGLAGSKRETQYF.

The chain joins TRBV7-2 to TRBJ2-7; 7 positions match TRBD1. Germline-derived CDR1 and CDR2 are SGHTA and FQGNSA. V lost 4 bases to trimming and J lost 1 base; unmatched junction nucleotides: 4. There are 14 residues in the CDR3. The CDR3 sequence is CASSSRDSSYEQYF. CDR3 in DNA: TGTGCCAGCAGCTCTCGGGACAGTTCCTACGAGCAGTACTTC.

V gene TRBV27 combines with J gene TRBJ2-1; no definite D call. Per the germline V gene, CDR1 is MNHEY and CDR2 is SMNVEV (reference sequence). The CDR3 has 17 amino acids. V lost 5 bases and J 0 bases, leaving 17 bases between the germline ends. The CDR3 spells CASSPFPPESSYNEQFF. The CDR3 region has the DNA TGTGCCAGCAGTCCCTTCCCGCCCGAGAGCTCCTACAATGAGCAGTTCTTC.

This clone has just one count. V is TRBV7-3 and J is TRBJ2-3; a possible D gene is TRBD2 (6 bases). The germline CDR1 and CDR2 sequences are SGHTA and FQGTGA. V shed 7 bases and J shed 2 bases, with 16 bases lying between them. CDR3 length equals 15 residues. The CDR3 sequence: CASNWRGHTTDTQYF. As DNA, the CDR3 is TGTGCCAGCAATTGGAGGGGTCACACCACAGATACGCAGTATTTT.

V is TRBV5-1 and J is TRBJ1-6; TRBD1 might be the D (6 bases). CDR3 length: 16 residues. From germline, CDR1 is SGHRS and CDR2 YFSETQ. The V gene lost 0 bases and the J gene lost 0 bases, with 7 bases spanning the gap. The CDR3 reads CASSLGGRSYNSPLHF. The CDR3 bases are TGCGCCAGCAGCTTGGGGGGGCGCTCCTATAATTCACCCCTCCACTTT.

This chain uses TRBV2 with TRBJ1-2; D gene unclear. The V and J ends lost 2 bases and 8 bases respectively, with 18 bases between them. The CDR3 length is 15 residues. Germline CDR1 reads SNHLY; CDR2 reads FYNNEI. CDR3 loop: CASSENNLGPLGYTF. The CDR3 region has the DNA TGTGCCAGCAGTGAAAACAATCTGGGCCCCCTGGGCTACACCTTC. Full variable domain (missing parts from reference TRBV2 and TRBJ1-2): EPEVTQTPSHQVTQMGQEVILRCVPISNHLYFYWYRQILGQKVEFLVSFYNNEISEKSEIFDDQFSVERPDGSNFTLKIRSTKLEDSAMYFCASSENNLGPLGYTFGSGTRLTVV.

This rearrangement joins TRBV7-2 to TRBJ2-7, with D maybe TRBD2 (6 bases). Trimming removed 5 bases at V and 1 base at J, with 9 bases between. Germline CDR1 is SGHTA and CDR2 is FQGNSA. The CDR3 covers 13 residues. Here the CDR3 DNA reads TGTGCCAGCAGCCCACGGGGGTCCTACGAGCAGTACTTC. Translating it yields CASSPRGSYEQYF.